This TCR beta chain came from a study of T cell repertoires in cytomegalovirus infection. This CDR3 spans 17 amino acids. Germline V CDR1 and CDR2: MNHEY, SVGEGT. J was trimmed by 8 bases and V by 0 bases; bases with no gene match: 10. Via MiXCR, TCRdb re-called the reads, giving one row per CDR3 protein. The top ten clones hold about 41% of a sample with hundreds of thousands of distinct CDR3 sequences, under 55% of them seen once. Worth noting for this clonotype: Its target is unknown.

The sample here was cultured PBMCs, taken from culture after CMV antigen stimulation. V usage is TRBV6-2 or TRBV6-3 and J usage is TRBJ2-1; 10 bases map to TRBD2. The sequence came from a human donor in good health (CMV status not recorded). Some clones in this sample may be carry-over from other donors' samples. CDR3 nucleotides: TGTGCCAGCAGTTACTCTTCAGCGGGAGGGCGTCTGGATGAGCAGTTCTTC. Translating gives CASSYSSAGGRLDEQFF.